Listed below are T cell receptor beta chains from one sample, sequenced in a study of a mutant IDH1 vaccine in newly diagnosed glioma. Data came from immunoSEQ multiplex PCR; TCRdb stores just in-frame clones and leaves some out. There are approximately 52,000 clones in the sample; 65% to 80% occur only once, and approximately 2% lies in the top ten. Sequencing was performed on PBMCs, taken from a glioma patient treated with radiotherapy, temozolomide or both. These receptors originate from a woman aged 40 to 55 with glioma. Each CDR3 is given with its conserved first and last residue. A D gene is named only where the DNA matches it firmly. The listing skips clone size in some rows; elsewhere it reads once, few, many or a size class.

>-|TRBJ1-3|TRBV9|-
CASSVAASGLGRNTIYF
TGTGCCAGCAGCGTAGCGGCTTCTGGGTTAGGGCGAAACACCATATATTTT
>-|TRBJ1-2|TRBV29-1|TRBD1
CSVTGRQGVYGYTF
TGCAGCGTTACAGGGCGACAGGGGGTTTATGGCTACACCTTC
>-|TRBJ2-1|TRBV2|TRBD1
CASSHDRGRENEQFF
TGTGCCAGCAGTCACGACAGGGGGAGAGAGAATGAGCAGTTCTTC
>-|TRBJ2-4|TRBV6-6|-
CASIEGEKNIQYF
TGTGCCAGCATTGAGGGTGAGAAAAACATTCAGTACTTC
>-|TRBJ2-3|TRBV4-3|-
CASSLRGTDTQYF
TGCGCCAGCAGCCTCCGGGGCACAGATACGCAGTATTTT
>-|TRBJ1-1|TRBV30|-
CAWSVDTEAFF
TGTGCCTGGAGTGTCGACACTGAAGCTTTCTTT
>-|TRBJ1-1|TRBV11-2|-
CASSSLTGYTEAFF
TGTGCCAGCAGCTCGCTGACAGGCTACACTGAAGCTTTCTTT
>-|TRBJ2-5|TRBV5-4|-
CASARDAEETQYF
TGTGCCAGCGCTCGGGACGCAGAAGAGACCCAGTACTTC
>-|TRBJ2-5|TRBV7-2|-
CASSLDGSIRETQYF
TGTGCCAGCAGCTTAGACGGTAGCATCAGGGAGACCCAGTACTTC
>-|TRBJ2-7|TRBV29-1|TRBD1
CSVEDRPYEQYF
TGCAGCGTTGAGGACAGGCCCTACGAGCAGTACTTC
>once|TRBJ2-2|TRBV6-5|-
CASIGDTENTGELFF
TGTGCCAGCATCGGAGACACGGAAAACACCGGGGAGCTGTTTTTT
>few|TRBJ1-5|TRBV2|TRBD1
CASRGTGGWQPQHF
TGTGCCAGCAGGGGAACAGGGGGCTGGCAGCCCCAGCATTTT
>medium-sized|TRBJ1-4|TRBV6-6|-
CASSYSTATNEKLFF
TGTGCCAGCAGTTACTCCACGGCAACTAATGAAAAACTGTTTTTT
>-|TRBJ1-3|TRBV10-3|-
CAISEKQQGLGNTIYF
TGTGCCATCAGTGAGAAGCAGCAGGGCCTAGGGAACACCATATATTTT
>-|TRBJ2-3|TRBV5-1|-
CASSPGLGDTQYF
TGCGCCAGCAGCCCGGGACTGGGGGATACGCAGTATTTT
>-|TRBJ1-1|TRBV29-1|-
CSADWGLSVAFF
TGCAGCGCGGATTGGGGCCTTTCGGTGGCTTTCTTT
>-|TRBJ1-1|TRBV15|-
CATSRVTEAFF
TGTGCCACCAGCAGAGTTACAGAAGCTTTCTTT
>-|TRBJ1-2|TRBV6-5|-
CASSSWGIANYGYTF
TGTGCCAGCAGTTCCTGGGGGATTGCTAACTATGGCTACACCTTC
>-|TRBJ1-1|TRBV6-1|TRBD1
CASGTGNTEAFF
TGTGCCAGCGGGACAGGGAACACTGAAGCTTTCTTT
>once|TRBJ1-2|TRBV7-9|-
CASSLAGPGEGGYTF
TGTGCCAGCAGCTTAGCAGGGCCGGGGGAAGGGGGCTACACCTTC
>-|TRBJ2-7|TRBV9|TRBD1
CASSVEQGATYEQYF
TGTGCCAGCAGCGTAGAACAGGGGGCCACCTACGAGCAGTACTTC
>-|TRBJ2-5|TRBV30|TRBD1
CAWTYRGRGTQYF
TGTGCCTGGACCTACAGGGGGCGGGGGACCCAGTACTTC
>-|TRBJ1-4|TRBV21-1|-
CASSKGLTGVGGDNEKLFF
TGTGCCAGCAGCAAAGGCCTAACAGGGGTCGGGGGGGATAATGAAAAACTGTTTTTT
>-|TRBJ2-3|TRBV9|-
CASSVEGVRPTDTQYF
TGTGCCAGCAGCGTAGAAGGGGTGCGCCCCACAGATACGCAGTATTTT
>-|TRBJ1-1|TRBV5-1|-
CASSYGTAFDTEAFF
TGCGCCAGCAGCTACGGGACTGCATTCGACACTGAAGCTTTCTTT
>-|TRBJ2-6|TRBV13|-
CASSLGWANVLTF
TGTGCCAGCAGCTTAGGCTGGGCCAACGTCCTGACTTTC
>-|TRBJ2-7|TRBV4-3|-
CASSQVGQGTYEQYF
TGCGCCAGCAGCCAAGTGGGGCAGGGTACCTACGAGCAGTACTTC
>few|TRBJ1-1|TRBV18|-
CASSPVGRLDTEAFF
TGTGCCAGCTCACCGGTGGGCAGGCTCGACACTGAAGCTTTCTTT
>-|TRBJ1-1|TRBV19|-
CASGKFGTEAFF
TGTGCCAGTGGGAAGTTTGGAACTGAAGCTTTCTTT
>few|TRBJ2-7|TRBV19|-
CASGHRGSSYEQYF
TGTGCCAGTGGCCATCGGGGTAGCTCCTACGAGCAGTACTTC
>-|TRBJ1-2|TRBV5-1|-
CASSRRPYYGYTF
TGCGCCAGCTCCCGAAGGCCCTACTATGGCTACACCTTC
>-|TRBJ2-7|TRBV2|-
CASVREVLSYEQYF
TGTGCCAGTGTCCGAGAGGTCCTCTCCTACGAGCAGTACTTC
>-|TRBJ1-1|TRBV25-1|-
CASSVNPENTEAFF
TGTGCCAGCAGTGTGAACCCGGAAAACACTGAAGCTTTCTTT
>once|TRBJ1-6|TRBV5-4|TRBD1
CASSTQQGQASPLHF
TGTGCCAGCAGCACCCAACAGGGGCAGGCTTCACCCCTCCACTTT
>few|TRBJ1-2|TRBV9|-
CASSVAGTGTYGYTF
TGTGCCAGCAGCGTAGCTGGAACAGGTACCTATGGCTACACCTTC
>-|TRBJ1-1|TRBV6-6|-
CASSANIQEAFF
TGTGCCAGCAGTGCGAACATACAAGAAGCTTTCTTT
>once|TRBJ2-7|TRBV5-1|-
CASSQGTYNYEQYF
TGCGCCAGCAGTCAGGGAACCTATAACTACGAGCAGTACTTC
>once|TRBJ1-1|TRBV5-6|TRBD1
CASSFQGATEAFF
TGTGCCAGCAGCTTTCAGGGGGCCACTGAAGCTTTCTTT
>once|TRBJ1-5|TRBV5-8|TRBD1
CASRDRAGSNQPQHF
TGTGCCAGCAGGGACAGGGCGGGTAGCAATCAGCCCCAGCATTTT
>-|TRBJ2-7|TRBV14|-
CASSIWGSYEQYF
TGTGCCAGCAGCATCTGGGGCAGCTACGAGCAGTACTTC
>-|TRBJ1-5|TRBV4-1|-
CASSQAWSGGNQPQHF
TGCGCCAGCAGCCAAGCGTGGTCAGGGGGCAATCAGCCCCAGCATTTT
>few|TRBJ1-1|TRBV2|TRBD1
CASSMDRGHGTEAFF
TGTGCCAGCAGTATGGACAGGGGGCATGGCACTGAAGCTTTCTTT